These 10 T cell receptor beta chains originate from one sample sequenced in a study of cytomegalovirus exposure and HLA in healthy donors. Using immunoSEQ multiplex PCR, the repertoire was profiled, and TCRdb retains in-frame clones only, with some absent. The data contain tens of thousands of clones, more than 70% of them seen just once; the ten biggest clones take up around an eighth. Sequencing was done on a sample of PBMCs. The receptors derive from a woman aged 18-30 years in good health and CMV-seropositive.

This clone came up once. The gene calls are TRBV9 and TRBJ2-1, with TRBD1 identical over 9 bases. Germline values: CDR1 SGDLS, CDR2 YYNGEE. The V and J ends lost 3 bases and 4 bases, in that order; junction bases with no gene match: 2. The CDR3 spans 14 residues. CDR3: CASSDGQGYNEQFF. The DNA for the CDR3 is TGTGCCAGCAGCGACGGACAGGGGTACAATGAGCAGTTCTTC.

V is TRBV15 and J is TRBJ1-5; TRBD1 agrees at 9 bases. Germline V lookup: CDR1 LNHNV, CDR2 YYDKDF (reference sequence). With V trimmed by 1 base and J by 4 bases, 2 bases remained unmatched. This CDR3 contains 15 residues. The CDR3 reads CATSRVGTGNQPQHF. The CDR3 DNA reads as TGTGCCACCAGCAGAGTGGGGACAGGGAATCAGCCCCAGCATTTT.

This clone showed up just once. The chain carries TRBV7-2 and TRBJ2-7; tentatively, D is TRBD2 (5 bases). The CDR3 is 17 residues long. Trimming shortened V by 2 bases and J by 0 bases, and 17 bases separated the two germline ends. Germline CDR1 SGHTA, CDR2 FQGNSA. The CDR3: CASSLIGVRPTSYEQYF. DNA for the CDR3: TGTGCCAGCAGCTTAATCGGGGTCAGGCCCACCTCCTACGAGCAGTACTTC.

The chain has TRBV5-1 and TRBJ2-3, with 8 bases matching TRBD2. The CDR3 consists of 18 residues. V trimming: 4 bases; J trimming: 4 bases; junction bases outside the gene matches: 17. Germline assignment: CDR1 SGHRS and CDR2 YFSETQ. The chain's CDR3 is CASSGTVGNGGAADTQYF. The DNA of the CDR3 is TGCGCCAGCAGCGGAACAGTCGGGAACGGGGGGGCAGCAGATACGCAGTATTTT.

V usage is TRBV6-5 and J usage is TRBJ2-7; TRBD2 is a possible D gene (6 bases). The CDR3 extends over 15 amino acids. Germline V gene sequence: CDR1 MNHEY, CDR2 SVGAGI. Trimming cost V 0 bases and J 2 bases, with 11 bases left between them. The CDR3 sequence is CASSYSGGVPYEQYF. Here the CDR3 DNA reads TGTGCCAGCAGTTACTCGGGGGGTGTTCCCTACGAGCAGTACTTC.

The CDR3 protein is CASSLGTDWGDTEAFF. The CDR3 nucleotides read TGTGCCAGCTCACTTGGGACCGACTGGGGGGACACTGAAGCTTTCTTT. The chain links TRBV18 to TRBJ1-1; D is possibly TRBD1 (5 bases). The CDR3 runs 16 residues. V was shortened by 4 bases and J by 3 bases, with 18 bases between the two germline ends. The germline V gene has CDR1 KGHSH and CDR2 LQKENI. The entire variable domain, with the rest obtained from reference TRBV18 and TRBJ1-1, is as follows: NAGVMQNPRHLVRRRGQEARLRCSPMKGHSHVYWYRQLPEEGLKFMVYLQKENIIDESGMPKERFSAEFPKEGPSILRIQQVVRGDSAAYFCASSLGTDWGDTEAFFGQGTRLTVV.

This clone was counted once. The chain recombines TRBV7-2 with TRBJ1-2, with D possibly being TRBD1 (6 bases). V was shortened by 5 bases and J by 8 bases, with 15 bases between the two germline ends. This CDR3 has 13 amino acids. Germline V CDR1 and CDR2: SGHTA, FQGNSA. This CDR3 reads CASSQDAGDGYTF. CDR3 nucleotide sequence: TGTGCCAGCAGCCAAGACGCAGGGGACGGCTACACCTTC.

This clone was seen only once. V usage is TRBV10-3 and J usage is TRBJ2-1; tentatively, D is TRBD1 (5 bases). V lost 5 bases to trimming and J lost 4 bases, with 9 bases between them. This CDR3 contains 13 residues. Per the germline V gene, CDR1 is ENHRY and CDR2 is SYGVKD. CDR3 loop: CAISTGAYNEQFF. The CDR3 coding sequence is TGTGCCATCAGTACTGGGGCTTACAATGAGCAGTTCTTC.

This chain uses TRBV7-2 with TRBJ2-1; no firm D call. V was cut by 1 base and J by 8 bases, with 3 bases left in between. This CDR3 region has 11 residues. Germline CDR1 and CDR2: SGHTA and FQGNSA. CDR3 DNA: TGTGCCAGCAGCTTAGTCTATGAGCAGTTCTTC. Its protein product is CASSLVYEQFF.

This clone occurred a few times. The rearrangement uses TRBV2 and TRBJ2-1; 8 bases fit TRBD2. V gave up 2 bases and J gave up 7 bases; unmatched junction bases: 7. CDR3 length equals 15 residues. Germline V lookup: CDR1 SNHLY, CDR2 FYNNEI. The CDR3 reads CASSEMGLGANEQFF. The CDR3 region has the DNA TGTGCCAGCAGTGAAATGGGACTAGGGGCGAATGAGCAGTTCTTC.